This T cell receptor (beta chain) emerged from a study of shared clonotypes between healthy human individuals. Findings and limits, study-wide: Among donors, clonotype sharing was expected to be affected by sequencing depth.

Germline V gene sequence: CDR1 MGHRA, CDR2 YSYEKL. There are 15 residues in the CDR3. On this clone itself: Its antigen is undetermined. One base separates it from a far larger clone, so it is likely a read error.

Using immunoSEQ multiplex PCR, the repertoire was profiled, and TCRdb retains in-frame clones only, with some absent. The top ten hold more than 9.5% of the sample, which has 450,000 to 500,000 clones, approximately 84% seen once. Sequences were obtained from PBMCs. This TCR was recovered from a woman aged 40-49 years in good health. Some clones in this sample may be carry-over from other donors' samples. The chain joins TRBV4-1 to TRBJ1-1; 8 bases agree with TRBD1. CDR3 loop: CAISQEVTGDTEAFF. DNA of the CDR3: TGCGCCATCAGCCAAGAGGTGACAGGGGACACTGAAGCTTTCTTT.